The 19 T cell receptor beta chains below come from one sample, sequenced in a study of blood T cells in healthy people across ages. The second PCR ran roughly 6 to 11 cycles with a sample-barcoded 5' primer and J-beta primers. In TCRdb, the 5' RACE reads were re-called with MiXCR into one record per CDR3 protein. The sample has hundreds of thousands of distinct CDR3 sequences, 29% seen once. Sequencing was done on a sample of blood. Receptors originate from an elderly woman in good health.

This clonotype was seen many times. The J gene is TRBJ2-1, the V gene TRBV6-2 or TRBV6-3, with D perhaps TRBD2 (5 bases). The CDR3 consists of 14 residues. V gave up 10 bases and J gave up 5 bases, with 18 bases separating them. Germline CDR1 is MNHEY and CDR2 is SVGEGT. CDR3 protein: CATLSYLANNEQFF. The DNA of the CDR3 is TGTGCCACCCTCTCATACCTAGCCAACAATGAGCAGTTCTTC.

This clonotype was observed a few times. This chain links TRBV5-8 with TRBJ1-4, with TRBD1 matching 8 bases. The CDR3 length is 13 residues. Germline V gives CDR1 SGHTS, CDR2 YDEGEE. The J segment lost 8 bases and the V segment lost 2 bases, leaving 2 bases of the junction unmatched. CDR3 amino acids: CASSFGQGEKLFF. For the CDR3, the DNA is TGTGCCAGCAGCTTCGGACAGGGCGAAAAACTGTTTTTT. The variable domain in full, with the rest retrieved from reference TRBV5-8 and TRBJ1-4, is EAGVTQSPTHLIKTRGQQATLRCSPISGHTSVYWYQQALGLGLQFLLWYDEGEERNRGNFPPRFSGRQFPNYSSELNVNALELEDSALYLCASSFGQGEKLFFGSGTQLSVL.

About this clonotype: Relative to the germline gene, one junction end is altered; a read error may explain this. The rearrangement joins TRBV12-3 or TRBV12-4 to TRBJ2-1; TRBD1 matches at 7 bases. The CDR3 runs to 14 residues. The CDR3 DNA sequence: TGTGCCAGCAGCCCGGGACAGTTCTACAATGAGCGGTTCTTC. Its translation: CASSPGQFYNERFF.

This clonotype was counted between two and nine times. The chain has TRBV6-5 and TRBJ1-2; possible D gene TRBD1, 5 bases. The germline V gene has CDR1 MNHEY and CDR2 SVGAGI. V was trimmed by 4 bases and J by 2 bases, leaving 23 bases between them. This CDR3 has 18 amino acids. The CDR3, as DNA: TGTGCCAGCAGTTCCCCCCCGGGACTGATGACCTCAAACTATGGCTACACCTTC. Its translation: CASSSPPGLMTSNYGYTF.

This clonotype was observed a few times. With a much larger clone just one base away, this may be a read error. The chain uses TRBV6-6 and TRBJ2-7; no reliable D call. With 6 bases removed from V and 3 bases from J, the gap between germline ends came to 12 bases. The CDR3 spans 13 residues. From germline, CDR1 is MNHNY and CDR2 SVGAGI (reference sequence). CDR3 region: CASRRTESYEQYF. The CDR3, as DNA: TGTGCCAGCAGGAGGACGGAGAGCTACGAGCAGTACTTC.

This clonotype was recorded at least ten times. The gene calls are TRBV27 and TRBJ2-3; 9 nucleotides line up with TRBD1. Per germline, CDR1 MNHEY and CDR2 SMNVEV (reference sequence). The CDR3 runs to 19 residues. V lost 3 bases to trimming and J lost 1 base; unmatched junction nucleotides: 14. The CDR3 region is CASSLSLRTGDSRTDTQYF. CDR3 coding DNA: TGTGCCAGCAGTTTGTCCCTCCGGACAGGGGACTCTCGCACAGATACGCAGTATTTT.

This clonotype has only a few counts. Being one base from a much bigger clone, this may be a read error. This CDR3 is CASSLSLGRTDTRYF. The CDR3 bases are TGTGCCAGCAGCTTATCCCTTGGGCGCACAGATACGCGGTATTTT. V gene TRBV7-2 combines with J gene TRBJ2-3; D call uncertain. The germline gives CDR1 SGHTA, CDR2 FQGNSA. The CDR3 extends over 15 amino acids.

This clonotype was counted at least ten times. This chain links TRBV11-2 with TRBJ2-1, with 8 bases fitting TRBD2. Losses at the gene ends were 5 bases for V and 1 base for J; bases not matched to a gene: 7. This CDR3 has 16 residues. Germline assignment: CDR1 SGHAT and CDR2 FQNNGV. This CDR3 is CASSTLAGTSYNEQFF. DNA for the CDR3: TGTGCCAGCAGCACCTTAGCGGGGACGTCCTACAATGAGCAGTTCTTC. The full variable domain, its missing parts supplied by reference TRBV11-2 and TRBJ2-1, is EAGVAQSPRYKIIEKRQSVAFWCNPISGHATLYWYQQILGQGPKLLIQFQNNGVVDDSQLPKDRFSAERLKGVDSTLKIQPAKLEDSAVYLCASSTLAGTSYNEQFFGPGTRLTVL.

The rearrangement uses TRBV10-3 and TRBJ1-2; perhaps TRBD1 as D (6 bases). The CDR3 contains 18 residues. From germline, CDR1 is ENHRY and CDR2 SYGVKD. V was pared by 3 bases and J by 12 bases, with 32 bases between. Here the CDR3 DNA reads TGTGCCATCAGTGACACCCGACTAAAGAGGGGGTTTAACTATGGGCACACCTTC. Protein: CAISDTRLKRGFNYGHTF.

Concerning this clonotype itself: A much larger clone sits a single nucleotide away, making a read error possible. V usage is TRBV25-1 and J usage is TRBJ2-5, with 7 bases identical to TRBD1. The germline gives CDR1 MGHDK, CDR2 SYGVNS. V was clipped by 8 bases and J by 11 bases; unmatched bases: 8. The CDR3 runs 11 residues. CDR3 loop: CASQGVFEQYF. The CDR3 region has the DNA TGTGCCAGCCAGGGGGTGTTTGAGCAGTACTTC.

This clonotype has a count of ten or more. The chain has TRBV29-1 and TRBJ2-1; TRBD2 matches at 14 bases. Germline V gives CDR1 SQVTM, CDR2 ANQGSEA. The trim removed 6 bases at V and 7 bases at J, leaving 5 bases unmatched. This CDR3 is 14 amino acids long. The chain's CDR3 is CSVAGLAGVNEQFF. DNA for the CDR3: TGCAGCGTGGCGGGACTAGCGGGGGTGAATGAGCAGTTCTTC.

This clonotype has at least ten counts. The rearrangement joins TRBV6-2 or TRBV6-3 to TRBJ2-3; D tentatively fits TRBD1 or TRBD2 (5 bases each). Between the trimmed V and J ends, which lost 4 bases and 5 bases, there was a span of 10 bases. CDR3 length: 13 residues. Germline V CDR1 and CDR2: MNHEY, SVGEGT. DNA for the CDR3: TGTGCCAGCAGTTCCAGGGCGGGAGATACGCAGTATTTT. This translates into CASSSRAGDTQYF.

The V call is TRBV19, the J call TRBJ2-3; 9 bases are a match to TRBD2. The V segment lost 8 bases and the J segment 6 bases; nucleotides outside the gene matches: 12. This CDR3 is built from 15 residues. Germline assignment: CDR1 LNHDA and CDR2 SQIVND (reference sequence). The CDR3 DNA reads TGTGCCAGTTCCCGGACTAGCGTTGTAGGGGATACGCAGTATTTT. The encoded protein is CASSRTSVVGDTQYF. The variable domain in full, with the rest retrieved from reference TRBV19 and TRBJ2-3, is DGGITQSPKYLFRKEGQNVTLSCEQNLNHDAMYWYRQDPGQGLRLIYYSQIVNDFQKGDIAEGYSVSREKKESFPLTVTSAQKNPTAFYLCASSRTSVVGDTQYFGPGTRLTVL.

The CDR3 loop is CASSFQGHSPLHF. Written as DNA, the CDR3 is TGTGCCAGCAGCTTCCAAGGGCATTCACCCCTCCACTTT. The rearrangement uses TRBV7-2 and TRBJ1-6, with D uncertain. The CDR3 loop spans 13 amino acids. V shed 3 bases and J shed 8 bases, with 8 bases lying between them. Germline CDR1 reads SGHTA; CDR2 reads FQGNSA.

This clonotype was detected only a few times. The chain links TRBV5-6 to TRBJ1-5; no definite D call. The CDR3 has 17 residues. Trimming removed 4 bases at V and 2 bases at J, with 19 bases between. Germline V gene sequence: CDR1 SGHDT, CDR2 YYEEEE. Here the CDR3 DNA reads TGTGCCAGCAGCCCCCCCCGGGCAGGAGGAGGCAATCAGCCCCAGCATTTT. This encodes CASSPPRAGGGNQPQHF.

As to this clonotype: At one end, the junction sequence differs from germline, possibly due to a read error. The CDR3 loop is CASSFPLREKRFF. The CDR3 nucleotides read TGTGCCAGCAGCTTTCCCCTGAGGGAAAAACGGTTTTTT. This chain connects TRBV7-9 to TRBJ1-4; D not resolved. The CDR3 totals 13 residues. Per the germline V gene, CDR1 is SEHNR and CDR2 is FQNEAQ (reference sequence).

The chain uses TRBV29-1 and TRBJ2-7, with 11 bases lining up with TRBD1. J gave up 4 bases and V 4 bases, and 6 bases lay outside the gene matches. Germline CDR1 is SQVTM and CDR2 is ANQGSEA. The CDR3 runs 14 residues. The CDR3 protein is CSVAGTGGSYEQYF. The CDR3 DNA is TGCAGCGTTGCTGGGACAGGGGGTAGTTACGAGCAGTACTTC.

At least ten counts were recorded for this clonotype. This chain links TRBV28 with TRBJ2-7; 8 bases line up with TRBD1. This CDR3 has 12 residues. CDR1 is MDHEN, CDR2 SYDVKM, per germline. Trimming cost V 8 bases and J 6 bases; bases outside gene matches: 6. In DNA form, the CDR3 reads TGTGCCAGCGGGGACAGGAGCGGCGAGCAGTACTTC. Its translation: CASGDRSGEQYF. The full variable domain, with the rest looked up from reference TRBV28 and TRBJ2-7, is DVKVTQSSRYLVKRTGEKVFLECVQDMDHENMFWYRQDPGLGLRLIYFSYDVKMKEKGDIPEGYSVSREKKERFSLILESASTNQTSMYLCASGDRSGEQYFGPGTRLTVT.

This clonotype was observed many times. This chain uses TRBV7-9 with TRBJ1-2; 12 bases map to TRBD1. V lost 1 base, J lost 8 bases, and 8 bases stayed unmatched. The CDR3 loop spans 16 amino acids. Per the germline V gene, CDR1 is SEHNR and CDR2 is FQNEAQ (reference sequence). As DNA, the CDR3 is TGTGCCAGCAGCTTAGGGGACAGGGGGCGAACGGGCGGCTACACCTTC. It yields the protein CASSLGDRGRTGGYTF.